These 13 T cell receptor beta chains were sequenced from one sample in a study of CD8+ T cells in alopecia areata. The treatment here: oral pan-JAK inhibitor, 5-10 mg twice daily. Extracted from the samples, RNA was reverse transcribed into cDNA to serve as the sequencing template. Assay used: immunoSEQ multiplex PCR; TCRdb lists only in-frame clones, some missing. Here the sample spans 150,000 to 250,000 clones, 58% being singletons. The input for sequencing was CD4+ T cells sorted from blood, taken at week 24, from a patient treated with tofacitinib. The receptors stem from a human donor with alopecia areata.

The V call is TRBV5-4, the J call TRBJ2-5; a weak D match, TRBD1 (6 bases). Germline-derived CDR1 and CDR2 are SGHNT and YYREEE (reference sequence). This CDR3 is 15 amino acids long. Trimming shortened V by 4 bases and J by 2 bases, and 15 bases separated the two germline ends. CDR3 protein: CASSPDRNQQETQYF. The CDR3 nucleotides read TGTGCCAGCAGCCCAGACAGGAACCAACAAGAGACCCAGTACTTC.

The chain joins TRBV5-1 to TRBJ2-5; TRBD2 is a possible D gene (5 bases). CDR1 SGHRS and CDR2 YFSETQ come from the germline V gene. V was pared by 4 bases and J by 4 bases, with 14 bases between. CDR3 length: 14 residues. The CDR3 bases are TGCGCCAGCAGCACGGGATCAAGCCCAGAGACCCAGTACTTC. Its translation is CASSTGSSPETQYF.

V usage is TRBV29-1 and J usage is TRBJ1-2; 11 nucleotides line up with TRBD1. V was pared by 4 bases and J by 2 bases, with 3 bases of the junction left unmatched. Germline V gives CDR1 SQVTM, CDR2 ANQGSEA. This CDR3 region has 14 residues. The CDR3 DNA reads as TGCAGCGTTGTCCGGGACAGGGGGAACTATGGCTACACCTTC. Translating it yields CSVVRDRGNYGYTF.

The rearrangement uses TRBV29-1 and TRBJ1-2; 10 bases are shared with TRBD1. This CDR3 is 12 amino acids long. The trim removed 5 bases at V and 7 bases at J, leaving 4 bases unmatched. Germline lookup yields CDR1 SQVTM and CDR2 ANQGSEA. CDR3 loop: CSVRTGGSGYTF. Written as DNA, the CDR3 is TGCAGCGTTCGGACAGGGGGAAGTGGCTACACCTTC.

The chain carries TRBV20-1 and TRBJ2-7; TRBD2 might be the D (5 bases). V gave up 3 bases and J gave up 5 bases, with 5 bases separating them. This CDR3 comprises 10 residues. Per the germline V gene, CDR1 is DFQATT and CDR2 is SNEGSKA (reference sequence). The CDR3: CSASGDEQYF. CDR3 in DNA: TGCAGTGCTAGCGGGGACGAGCAGTACTTC.

The chain links TRBV30 to TRBJ2-3; D unresolved. In germline, CDR1 is GTSNPN, CDR2 SVGIG (reference sequence). Trimming left V 3 bases short and J 2 bases short, with 6 bases between. The CDR3 extends over 12 amino acids. The CDR3 region is CAWRWVTDTQYF. In DNA, the CDR3 is TGTGCCTGGAGGTGGGTCACAGATACGCAGTATTTT.

The V and J genes are TRBV9 and TRBJ2-1, with D possibly TRBD2 on 5 matching bases. Germline-derived CDR1 and CDR2 are SGDLS and YYNGEE. The CDR3 has 15 residues. Deletions cut 0 bases from V and 1 base from J, with 8 bases between. CDR3 bases: TGTGCCAGCAGCGTAGTAAGCGGTTCCTACAATGAGCAGTTCTTC. This sequence encodes CASSVVSGSYNEQFF.

This clone was recorded many times. The V call is TRBV6-6, the J call TRBJ2-1; D may correspond to TRBD1 or TRBD2 (5 bases each). The ends were cut back, 3 bases at V and 7 bases at J, with 7 bases in the middle. The CDR3 has 12 residues. Germline CDR1 is MNHNY and CDR2 is SVGAGI (reference sequence). CDR3 sequence (DNA): TGTGCCAGCAGTTATGGGGGAAATGAGCAGTTCTTC. Amino acids: CASSYGGNEQFF.

This clone showed up just a few times. This chain links TRBV29-1 with TRBJ2-3; TRBD2 matches 14 bases. Trimming removed 5 bases from V and 5 bases from J; junction bases left unmatched: 9. Germline V gene lookup returns CDR1 SQVTM and CDR2 ANQGSEA. This CDR3 spans 16 amino acids. Here the CDR3 reads CSVYLTSGRAQDTQYF. In DNA form, the CDR3 reads TGCAGCGTTTATCTGACTAGCGGGAGGGCCCAAGATACGCAGTATTTT.

The genes are TRBV2 and TRBJ2-7, with 8 bases lining up with TRBD1. The CDR3 covers 14 residues. The germline V gene has CDR1 SNHLY and CDR2 FYNNEI. V gave up 2 bases and J gave up 4 bases; unmatched junction bases: 4. The CDR3 DNA reads as TGTGCCAGCAGTGAACAGGGGGCGATTTACGAGCAGTACTTC. Translation gives CASSEQGAIYEQYF. Together with reference TRBV2 and TRBJ2-7, the CDR3 gives the full variable domain: EPEVTQTPSHQVTQMGQEVILRCVPISNHLYFYWYRQILGQKVEFLVSFYNNEISEKSEIFDDQFSVERPDGSNFTLKIRSTKLEDSAMYFCASSEQGAIYEQYFGPGTRLTVT.

This clone was observed a single time. The rearrangement links TRBV6-5 to TRBJ1-1; a weak D match, TRBD1 (5 bases). This CDR3 has 15 residues. Deletions cut 6 bases from V and 0 bases from J, with 14 bases between. Looked up from germline, CDR1 is MNHEY and CDR2 is SVGAGI. The DNA for the CDR3 is TGTGCCAGCAGGGACGGGGGGATCATGAACACTGAAGCTTTCTTT. Residues: CASRDGGIMNTEAFF.

The chain recombines TRBV5-1 with TRBJ1-2; D gene ambiguous. Germline lookup yields CDR1 SGHRS and CDR2 YFSETQ. V was trimmed by 4 bases and J by 5 bases, leaving 18 bases between them. The CDR3 totals 15 residues. The CDR3 DNA follows: TGCGCCAGCAGCCCTGGCTTCGCAGGAACGTATGGCTACACCTTC. As protein: CASSPGFAGTYGYTF. Variable domain in full (rest from reference TRBV5-1 and TRBJ1-2): KAGVTQTPRYLIKTRGQQVTLSCSPISGHRSVSWYQQTPGQGLQFLFEYFSETQRNKGNFPGRFSGRQFSNSRSEMNVSTLELGDSALYLCASSPGFAGTYGYTFGSGTRLTVV.

In its sample, this clone was seen a few times. The sample contains more than one DNA sequence encoding this CDR3. The rearrangement uses TRBV30 and TRBJ1-1; D is uncertain. CDR1 and CDR2 (germline): GTSNPN, SVGIG (reference sequence). V gave up 0 bases and J gave up 3 bases, with 8 bases separating them. The CDR3 is 13 residues long. The CDR3 bases are TGTGCCTGGAGTGTAATGGGAGACACTGAAGCTTTCTTT. It codes for CAWSVMGDTEAFF.